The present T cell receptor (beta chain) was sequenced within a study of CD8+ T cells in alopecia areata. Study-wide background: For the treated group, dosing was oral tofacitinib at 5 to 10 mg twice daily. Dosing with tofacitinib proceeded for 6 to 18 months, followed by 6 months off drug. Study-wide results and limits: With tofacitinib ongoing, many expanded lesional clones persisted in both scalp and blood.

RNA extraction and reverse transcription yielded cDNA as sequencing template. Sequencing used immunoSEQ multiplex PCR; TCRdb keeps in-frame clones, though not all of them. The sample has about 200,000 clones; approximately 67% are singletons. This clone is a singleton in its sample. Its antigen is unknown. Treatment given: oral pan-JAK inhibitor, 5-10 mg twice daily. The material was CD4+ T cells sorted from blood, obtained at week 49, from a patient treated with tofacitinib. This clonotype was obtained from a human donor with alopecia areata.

The chain's CDR3 is CASSQQGGETQYF. The CDR3 nucleotides read TGCGCCAGCAGCCAACAGGGCGGAGAGACCCAGTACTTC. This sequence joins TRBV4-3 and TRBJ2-5; perhaps TRBD1 as D (5 bases). The CDR3 totals 13 residues. Germline values: CDR1 LGHNA, CDR2 YSLEER. V dropped 2 bases and J dropped 4 bases, with 8 bases sitting between them.